The next 30 T cell receptor beta chains were all read from a single sample in a study of cytomegalovirus exposure and HLA in healthy donors. The primer mix had 60 Vbeta and 13 Jbeta primers. Using immunoSEQ multiplex PCR, the repertoire was profiled, and TCRdb retains in-frame clones only, with some absent. The data show about 25,000 clones, almost 70% seen once. Sequencing input: PBMCs. The receptors stem from a woman between 50 and 59 years old in good health and CMV-seronegative.

The rearrangement uses TRBV4-1 and TRBJ2-3, with a weak D call TRBD2 (5 bases). CDR3 length equals 12 residues. The V gene's germline CDR1 is MGHRA and CDR2 YSYEKL. Trimming shortened V by 7 bases and J by 6 bases, and 11 bases separated the two germline ends. The CDR3 spells CASKGGGDTQYF. DNA of the CDR3: TGCGCCAGCAAGGGTGGAGGTGATACGCAGTATTTT.

The CDR3 nucleotides read TGCAGCGCCTTCGGAGGACCTGGGAGCTCCTACAATGAGCAGTTCTTC. As protein: CSAFGGPGSSYNEQFF. The gene calls are TRBV29-1 and TRBJ2-1, with a tentative D call TRBD2 (5 bases). V dropped 7 bases and J dropped 0 bases, with 19 bases sitting between them. Germline CDR1 reads SQVTM; CDR2 reads ANQGSEA. The CDR3 covers 16 residues.

This clone was picked up a small number of times. V is TRBV29-1 and J is TRBJ2-1; possibly TRBD1 for D (5 bases). V lost 5 bases and J 7 bases, leaving 6 bases between the germline ends. There are 10 residues in the CDR3. Germline CDR1 SQVTM, CDR2 ANQGSEA. In DNA, the CDR3 is TGCAGCGTTTCAGGGAATGAGCAGTTCTTC. This codes for CSVSGNEQFF.

This chain links TRBV6-5 with TRBJ2-2; D is perhaps TRBD1 (7 bases). V lost 5 bases to trimming and J lost 3 bases, with 13 bases between them. Germline V gene sequence: CDR1 MNHEY, CDR2 SVGAGI. The CDR3 loop spans 15 amino acids. CDR3 in DNA: TGTGCCAGCAGTAGCAGGGGGGCGGACACCGGGGAGCTGTTTTTT. Protein product: CASSSRGADTGELFF.

The chain carries TRBV5-1 and TRBJ1-4; 9 nucleotides align to TRBD1. V shed 4 bases and J 4 bases; nucleotides not matched to a gene: 5. CDR1 and CDR2 from the germline V gene are SGHRS and YFSETQ. CDR3 length equals 15 residues. CDR3: CASSVTGGVNEKLFF. CDR3 nucleotides: TGCGCCAGCAGCGTGACAGGGGGGGTTAATGAAAAACTGTTTTTT.

The chain has TRBV4-2 and TRBJ1-1; TRBD1 matches 8 bases. V was pared by 1 base and J by 4 bases, with 11 bases of the junction left unmatched. The CDR3 totals 17 residues. The germline CDR1 and CDR2 sequences are LGHNA and YNFKEQ. The CDR3 nucleotides read TGTGCCAGCAGCCAAGCAGACAGGGGCCGAGAGAGCACTGAAGCTTTCTTT. Encoded protein: CASSQADRGRESTEAFF.

This clone was recorded a few times. The chain joins TRBV5-1 to TRBJ1-1; D perhaps matches TRBD1 (5 bases). CDR3 length: 14 amino acids. CDR1 is SGHRS and CDR2 is YFSETQ in the germline V gene. Trimming cost V 5 bases and J 4 bases, with 15 bases left between them. The CDR3 here is CASSSTAQSTEAFF. CDR3 coding DNA: TGCGCCAGCAGTTCGACAGCGCAAAGCACTGAAGCTTTCTTT.

The chain links TRBV27 to TRBJ1-5; weak D call: TRBD1 (5 bases). The CDR3 loop spans 12 amino acids. Trimming took 7 bases from V and 11 from J, leaving 15 bases between them. The germline V gene has CDR1 MNHEY and CDR2 SMNVEV (reference sequence). CDR3 residues: CASMGGDRTQHF. The DNA of the CDR3 is TGTGCCAGCATGGGGGGAGATAGGACCCAGCATTTT.

This clone was seen once. The chain is built from TRBV5-6 and TRBJ1-6; 7 bases fit TRBD1. After removal of 3 bases from V and 5 bases from J, the junction contained 8 bases not matched to a gene. Germline V gene lookup returns CDR1 SGHDT and CDR2 YYEEEE. The CDR3 is 16 residues long. CDR3 amino acids: CASSSPGGANNSPLHF. CDR3 nucleotide sequence: TGTGCCAGCAGCTCCCCAGGGGGTGCCAATAATTCACCCCTCCACTTT. Filled out from reference TRBV5-6 and TRBJ1-6, the complete variable domain reads DAGVTQSPTHLIKTRGQQVTLRCSPKSGHDTVSWYQQALGQGPQFIFQYYEEEERQRGNFPDRFSGHQFPNYSSELNVNALLLGDSALYLCASSSPGGANNSPLHFGNGTRLTVT.

The rearrangement links TRBV9 to TRBJ1-1; TRBD1 matches at 7 bases. CDR1 SGDLS and CDR2 YYNGEE come from the germline V gene. CDR3 length: 15 amino acids. The V segment lost 3 bases and the J segment 3 bases; nucleotides outside the gene matches: 8. The CDR3 DNA follows: TGTGCCAGCAGCGACGGGACAGATATGTACACTGAAGCTTTCTTT. It specifies CASSDGTDMYTEAFF.

This chain connects TRBV28 to TRBJ1-5; D gene unclear. Germline lookup yields CDR1 MDHEN and CDR2 SYDVKM. The CDR3 totals 13 residues. The V gene lost 4 bases and the J gene lost 4 bases, with 8 bases spanning the gap. CDR3 residues: CASSWSGNQPQHF. DNA of the CDR3: TGTGCCAGCAGTTGGTCGGGGAATCAGCCCCAGCATTTT.

The CDR3 loop reads CASSASEGDRGRNQPQHF. CDR3 coding DNA: TGTGCCAGCAGTGCTTCGGAGGGGGACAGGGGCCGCAATCAGCCCCAGCATTTT. This chain connects TRBV25-1 to TRBJ1-5; 10 nucleotides line up with TRBD1. Per the germline V gene, CDR1 is MGHDK and CDR2 is SYGVNS. There are 18 residues in the CDR3. Germline trimming cut 4 bases from V and 2 bases from J; bases unmatched to any gene: 11.

This clone was picked up a small number of times. This chain links TRBV19 with TRBJ2-1; TRBD2 is a possible D gene (5 bases). Germline V gene lookup returns CDR1 LNHDA and CDR2 SQIVND (reference sequence). Trimming removed 3 bases at V and 5 bases at J, with 8 bases between. The CDR3 is made up of 13 amino acids. The CDR3 DNA follows: TGTGCCAGTAGTATGGAGCGGAACAATGAGCAGTTCTTC. Residues: CASSMERNNEQFF. Filled out from reference TRBV19 and TRBJ2-1, the complete variable domain reads DGGITQSPKYLFRKEGQNVTLSCEQNLNHDAMYWYRQDPGQGLRLIYYSQIVNDFQKGDIAEGYSVSREKKESFPLTVTSAQKNPTAFYLCASSMERNNEQFFGPGTRLTVL.

This clone was counted a few times. This chain links TRBV6-5 with TRBJ1-1; D uncertain. With 0 bases removed from V and 4 bases from J, the gap between germline ends came to 6 bases. Germline CDR1 and CDR2: MNHEY and SVGAGI. The CDR3 runs to 13 residues. This chain's CDR3 is CASSYSISTEAFF. CDR3 nucleotides: TGTGCCAGCAGTTACTCTATTAGCACTGAAGCTTTCTTT.

This chain connects TRBV4-1 to TRBJ2-1, with 9 bases that match TRBD1. J was trimmed by 7 bases and V by 3 bases; bases with no gene match: 16. Germline V gene data show CDR1 as MGHRA and CDR2 as YSYEKL. This CDR3 is 18 amino acids long. CDR3 nucleotides: TGCGCCAGCAGCCAGGGGGCAGGGTTAGGGACAGGGCGGAATGAGCAGTTCTTC. It is translated as CASSQGAGLGTGRNEQFF.

This clone appeared a few times. The chain combines TRBV2 with TRBJ1-1; D gene uncertain. Trimming pared 6 bases from V and 1 base from J, leaving 12 bases between. The germline V gene has CDR1 SNHLY and CDR2 FYNNEI. There are 14 residues in the CDR3. The CDR3: CASRVGLWNTEAFF. CDR3 nucleotides: TGTGCCAGCAGGGTCGGGTTATGGAACACTGAAGCTTTCTTT.

The J gene is TRBJ2-2, the V gene TRBV5-4; the D gene is possibly TRBD2 (6 bases). The V and J ends lost 4 bases and 3 bases respectively, with 13 bases between them. Germline V lookup: CDR1 SGHNT, CDR2 YYREEE (reference sequence). This CDR3 is 15 amino acids long. CDR3 region: CASSTRDSYTGELFF. The DNA for the CDR3 is TGTGCCAGCAGCACCCGGGACTCTTACACCGGGGAGCTGTTTTTT.

The gene calls are TRBV28 and TRBJ2-7; 9 bases match TRBD2. V trimming: 5 bases; J trimming: 2 bases; junction bases outside the gene matches: 13. This CDR3 has 17 residues. Germline V lookup: CDR1 MDHEN, CDR2 SYDVKM. CDR3 residues: CASSRNPGTSTTYEQYF. As DNA, the CDR3 is TGTGCCAGCAGTCGAAACCCCGGGACTAGCACTACCTACGAGCAGTACTTC.

The genes are TRBV29-1 and TRBJ2-3, with D perhaps matching TRBD2 (6 bases). The CDR3 length is 14 residues. V gave up 8 bases and J gave up 2 bases, with 17 bases separating them. The V gene's germline CDR1 is SQVTM and CDR2 ANQGSEA. The DNA for the CDR3 is TGCAGCTTCCTCCAGGGAGGTTCCACAGATACGCAGTATTTT. It yields the protein CSFLQGGSTDTQYF.

The gene calls are TRBV7-8 and TRBJ1-1; TRBD1 matches 7 bases. V was clipped by 3 bases and J by 1 base; unmatched bases: 2. Germline values: CDR1 SGHVS, CDR2 FQNEAQ. CDR3 length: 14 residues. The CDR3 loop reads CASSFGTANTEAFF. In nucleotides, the CDR3 is TGTGCCAGCAGCTTTGGGACAGCGAACACTGAAGCTTTCTTT. Full variable domain (outside the CDR3, taken from reference TRBV7-8 and TRBJ1-1): GAGVSQSPRYKVAKRGQDVALRCDPISGHVSLFWYQQALGQGPEFLTYFQNEAQLDKSGLPSDRFFAERPEGSVSTLKIQRTQQEDSAVYLCASSFGTANTEAFFGQGTRLTVV.

The chain has TRBV28 and TRBJ1-5, with TRBD1 as a possible D gene (6 bases). Germline lookup yields CDR1 MDHEN and CDR2 SYDVKM. CDR3 length: 15 residues. V lost 7 bases and J lost 1, with 14 bases in between. CDR3 bases: TGTGCCAGCACCAAAGGGGGGGCAAGCAATCAGCCCCAGCATTTT. Translation gives CASTKGGASNQPQHF. Combining the CDR3 with reference TRBV28 and TRBJ1-5 gives the whole variable domain DVKVTQSSRYLVKRTGEKVFLECVQDMDHENMFWYRQDPGLGLRLIYFSYDVKMKEKGDIPEGYSVSREKKERFSLILESASTNQTSMYLCASTKGGASNQPQHFGDGTRLSIL.

This clone was detected only a few times. This chain links TRBV5-1 with TRBJ2-7, with a weak D call TRBD1 (5 bases). This CDR3 has 15 amino acids. V gave up 0 bases and J gave up 2 bases, with 12 bases separating them. The germline CDR1 and CDR2 sequences are SGHRS and YFSETQ. CDR3 amino acids: CASSLAADTAYEQYF. CDR3 sequence (DNA): TGCGCCAGCAGCTTGGCCGCGGACACAGCCTACGAGCAGTACTTC.

The rearrangement uses TRBV6-5 and TRBJ1-5; no definite D call. CDR3 size: 12 residues. Germline loops: CDR1 MNHEY, CDR2 SVGAGI. The germline V and J ends were trimmed by 5 bases and 5 bases, with 7 bases remaining between them. For the CDR3, the DNA is TGTGCCAGCAGTGCCGGGGATCAGCCCCAGCATTTT. It encodes CASSAGDQPQHF.

This rearrangement joins TRBV19 to TRBJ2-5; TRBD1 might be the D (6 bases). There are 13 residues in the CDR3. Germline CDR1 reads LNHDA; CDR2 reads SQIVND (reference sequence). Trimming left V 4 bases short and J 3 bases short, with 9 bases between. CDR3 sequence: CASSTHREETQYF. Here the CDR3 DNA reads TGTGCCAGTAGTACCCACAGGGAAGAGACCCAGTACTTC.

This clone was seen once. This CDR3 is CASRSTGGTNEKLFF. The CDR3 DNA reads as TGTGCCAGCAGGTCCACAGGGGGTACTAATGAAAAACTGTTTTTT. This chain links TRBV2 with TRBJ1-4, with 8 nucleotides matching TRBD1. The trim removed 6 bases at V and 2 bases at J, leaving 5 bases unmatched. The CDR3 sequence is 15 residues long. The germline CDR1 and CDR2 sequences are SNHLY and FYNNEI.

This rearrangement joins TRBV5-6 to TRBJ1-2; unclear D gene. The CDR3 has 11 residues. Germline V gene sequence: CDR1 SGHDT, CDR2 YYEEEE. The V and J ends lost 2 bases and 6 bases respectively, with 5 bases between them. In nucleotides, the CDR3 is TGTGCCAGCAGCTTTTCAAATGGCTACACCTTC. It yields the protein CASSFSNGYTF.

Only a few counts were recorded for this clone. This chain links TRBV19 with TRBJ1-5, with D tentatively TRBD1 (5 bases). This CDR3 spans 15 amino acids. Germline values: CDR1 LNHDA, CDR2 SQIVND (reference sequence). Trimming left V 4 bases short and J 3 bases short, with 13 bases between. CDR3 coding DNA: TGTGCCAGTAGTACGAAAGACAGCCTCAATCAGCCCCAGCATTTT. It translates to CASSTKDSLNQPQHF.

The chain has TRBV30 and TRBJ1-3; 8 nucleotides agree with TRBD1. This CDR3 is 18 amino acids long. Germline-derived CDR1 and CDR2 are GTSNPN and SVGIG (reference sequence). With 3 bases clipped from V and 2 bases from J, the junction kept 15 bases outside the gene matches. The CDR3, as DNA: TGTGCCTGGAGACTAATCAGGGGGCGCCGAGACGCTGGAAACACCATATATTTT. Its translation: CAWRLIRGRRDAGNTIYF.

The chain uses TRBV28 and TRBJ1-5, with D perhaps TRBD1 (5 bases). CDR1 MDHEN and CDR2 SYDVKM come from the germline V gene. The CDR3 sequence is 12 residues long. In nucleotides, the CDR3 is TGTAGCACTACCCGGGGGGTTCGGCCCCAGCATTTT. Translating it yields CSTTRGVRPQHF.

The chain has TRBV6-6 and TRBJ1-2; D remains unclear. The CDR3 loop spans 15 amino acids. The V gene's germline CDR1 is MNHNY and CDR2 SVGAGI (reference sequence). Trimming left V 3 bases short and J 0 bases short, with 11 bases between. DNA for the CDR3: TGTGCCAGCAGTTATCTTAGAGGGTCTAACTATGGCTACACCTTC. This codes for CASSYLRGSNYGYTF.